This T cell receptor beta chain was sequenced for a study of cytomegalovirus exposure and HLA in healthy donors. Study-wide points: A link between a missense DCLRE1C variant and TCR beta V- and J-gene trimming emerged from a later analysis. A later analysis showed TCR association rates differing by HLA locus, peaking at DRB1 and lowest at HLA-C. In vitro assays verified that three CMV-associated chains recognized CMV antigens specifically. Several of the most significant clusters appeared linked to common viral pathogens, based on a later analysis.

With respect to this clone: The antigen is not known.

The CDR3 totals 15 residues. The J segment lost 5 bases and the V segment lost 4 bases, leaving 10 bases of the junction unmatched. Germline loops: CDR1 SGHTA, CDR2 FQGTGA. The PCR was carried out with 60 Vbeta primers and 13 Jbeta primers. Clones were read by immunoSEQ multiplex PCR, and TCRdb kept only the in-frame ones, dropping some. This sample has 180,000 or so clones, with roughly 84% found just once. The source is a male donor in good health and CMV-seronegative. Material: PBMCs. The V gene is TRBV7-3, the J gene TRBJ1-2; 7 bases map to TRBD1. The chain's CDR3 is CASSSREGAGYGYTF. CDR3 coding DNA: TGTGCCAGCAGCTCCCGGGAGGGGGCTGGGTATGGCTACACCTTC.